A selection of T cell receptor beta chains follows, all from one sample in a study of long-term antiretroviral therapy in people with HIV. The table came from immunoSEQ multiplex PCR; TCRdb's copy has only in-frame clones and leaves some out. The sample shows about 27,000 clones, around 82% of them seen only once. The sequenced sample was unsorted PBMCs, obtained 0.5 years after starting antiretroviral therapy. Receptors originate from a woman in her forties with HIV. Both conserved end residues are part of each CDR3. The order of the fields is D gene, clone size, J gene, V gene, CDR3 DNA, CDR3 protein. D genes are given only for firm matches. Not all rows give a size; the values are once, few, many and, for expanded clones, a class.

D gene: TRBD1
clone size: -
J gene: TRBJ2-7
V gene: TRBV11-2
CDR3 DNA: TGTGCCAGCAGCAGCATTAGGACAGGGGGTGCCTACGAGCAGTACTTC
CDR3 protein: CASSSIRTGGAYEQYF

D gene: -
clone size: -
J gene: TRBJ2-3
V gene: TRBV30
CDR3 DNA: TGTGCCTGGAGTACAGGGAAAGATACGCAGTATTTT
CDR3 protein: CAWSTGKDTQYF

D gene: -
clone size: -
J gene: TRBJ1-1
V gene: TRBV5-6
CDR3 DNA: TGTGCCAGCAGCTTGGGGGGTTATTTAGGCAGGGGAAGCGAAGCTTTCTTT
CDR3 protein: CASSLGGYLGRGSEAFF

D gene: -
clone size: -
J gene: TRBJ2-2
V gene: TRBV19
CDR3 DNA: TGTGCCAGTGGTTTCGGGATCAGGGAGCTGTTTTTT
CDR3 protein: CASGFGIRELFF

D gene: TRBD2
clone size: -
J gene: TRBJ2-7
V gene: TRBV6-1
CDR3 DNA: TGTGCCAGCAGCCGGGCGGGACTAGAGCAGTACTTC
CDR3 protein: CASSRAGLEQYF

D gene: -
clone size: once
J gene: TRBJ2-1
V gene: TRBV2
CDR3 DNA: TGTGCCACCAGCCTCAACAATGAGCAGTTCTTC
CDR3 protein: CATSLNNEQFF

D gene: TRBD1
clone size: few
J gene: TRBJ1-6
V gene: TRBV27
CDR3 DNA: TGTGCCAGCAGTTTACGGACAGGGTTCGGATCACCCCTCCACTTT
CDR3 protein: CASSLRTGFGSPLHF

D gene: -
clone size: -
J gene: TRBJ2-1
V gene: TRBV11-3
CDR3 DNA: TGTGCCAGCAGCCTCCGGTTTGGCTATGAGCAGTTCTTC
CDR3 protein: CASSLRFGYEQFF

D gene: TRBD2
clone size: -
J gene: TRBJ2-1
V gene: TRBV19
CDR3 DNA: TGTGCCAGTAGTATGAAGCCCGCTAGCGGGGGGTCCAATGAGCAGTTCTTC
CDR3 protein: CASSMKPASGGSNEQFF

D gene: TRBD2
clone size: -
J gene: TRBJ2-4
V gene: TRBV5-1
CDR3 DNA: TGCGCCAGCAGCTTGATTCCAGCGGGGGCGAAACTAGCCAAAAACATTCAGTACTTC
CDR3 protein: CASSLIPAGAKLAKNIQYF

D gene: -
clone size: -
J gene: TRBJ1-2
V gene: TRBV12-5
CDR3 DNA: TGTGCTAGTGCCCGAAACGGGGGCCTCATGACACTCGGCTATGGCTACACCTTC
CDR3 protein: CASARNGGLMTLGYGYTF

D gene: -
clone size: -
J gene: TRBJ1-2
V gene: TRBV5-1
CDR3 DNA: TGCGCCAGCAGCTTGGACACCGCGAGGGGTGGCTACACCTTC
CDR3 protein: CASSLDTARGGYTF

D gene: -
clone size: -
J gene: TRBJ2-7
V gene: TRBV6-1
CDR3 DNA: TGTGCCAGCAGTGATCCGAGTCAGGGAATCCACGAGCAGTACTTC
CDR3 protein: CASSDPSQGIHEQYF

D gene: -
clone size: few
J gene: TRBJ2-7
V gene: TRBV28
CDR3 DNA: TGTGCCAGCAGTTTCCCCTCCGGACAGTCCTACGAGCAGTACTTC
CDR3 protein: CASSFPSGQSYEQYF

D gene: -
clone size: few
J gene: TRBJ2-7
V gene: TRBV2
CDR3 DNA: TGTGCCAGCAATCAACTAGTGGATAGCTCCTACGAGCAGTACTTC
CDR3 protein: CASNQLVDSSYEQYF

D gene: -
clone size: -
J gene: TRBJ2-7
V gene: TRBV5-1
CDR3 DNA: TGCGCCAGCAGCGATCCGGACTCTTATTACGAGCAGTACTTC
CDR3 protein: CASSDPDSYYEQYF

D gene: -
clone size: few
J gene: TRBJ2-5
V gene: TRBV4-3
CDR3 DNA: TGCGCCAGCAGCCAAGCCCGGGACTTCCAAGAGACCCAGTACTTC
CDR3 protein: CASSQARDFQETQYF

D gene: -
clone size: few
J gene: TRBJ2-1
V gene: TRBV9
CDR3 DNA: TGTGCCAGCAGCGGGACCGGGACCACGGAGGGTGAGCAGTTCTTC
CDR3 protein: CASSGTGTTEGEQFF

D gene: -
clone size: -
J gene: TRBJ2-1
V gene: TRBV6-5
CDR3 DNA: TGTGCCAGCAGTCCCGAAACGAGGCGCGAGCAGTTCTTC
CDR3 protein: CASSPETRREQFF

D gene: TRBD2
clone size: -
J gene: TRBJ2-3
V gene: TRBV5-1
CDR3 DNA: TGCGCCAGCAGCTTGGTAGGACTAGCGGGATCGAGCACAGATACGCAGTATTTT
CDR3 protein: CASSLVGLAGSSTDTQYF

D gene: -
clone size: once
J gene: TRBJ2-3
V gene: TRBV7-2
CDR3 DNA: TGTGCCAGCATAATAGTGGATACGCAGTATTTT
CDR3 protein: CASIIVDTQYF

D gene: TRBD1
clone size: few
J gene: TRBJ1-1
V gene: TRBV7-8
CDR3 DNA: TGTGCCAGCAGCCGCTGGGACAGAAACACTGAAGCTTTCTTT
CDR3 protein: CASSRWDRNTEAFF

D gene: TRBD1
clone size: -
J gene: TRBJ2-7
V gene: TRBV28
CDR3 DNA: TGTGCCAGCAGGGCTATCACAGGGGGTGGACTCTACGAGCAGTACTTC
CDR3 protein: CASRAITGGGLYEQYF

D gene: TRBD1
clone size: -
J gene: TRBJ1-1
V gene: TRBV6-5
CDR3 DNA: TGTGCCAGCACCCGACAGGGGAATACTGAAGCTTTCTTT
CDR3 protein: CASTRQGNTEAFF

D gene: TRBD1
clone size: -
J gene: TRBJ1-5
V gene: TRBV6-5
CDR3 DNA: TGTGCCAGCAGTTACAAGACAGGGGTACAGCCCCAGCATTTT
CDR3 protein: CASSYKTGVQPQHF

D gene: -
clone size: -
J gene: TRBJ2-7
V gene: TRBV15
CDR3 DNA: TGTGCCACCAGCAGAGATGGCCCAGGGGCAGGTCATCAGTACTTC
CDR3 protein: CATSRDGPGAGHQYF

D gene: -
clone size: -
J gene: TRBJ2-7
V gene: TRBV7-9
CDR3 DNA: TGTGCCAGCAGCTTAGACTACGAGCAGTACTTC
CDR3 protein: CASSLDYEQYF

D gene: -
clone size: -
J gene: TRBJ1-5
V gene: TRBV4-3
CDR3 DNA: TGCGCCAGCAGCCAAGATGGCGATCAGCCCCAGCATTTT
CDR3 protein: CASSQDGDQPQHF

D gene: TRBD1
clone size: -
J gene: TRBJ1-2
V gene: TRBV27
CDR3 DNA: TGTGCCAGCAGTTCGAGGACAGGAACCTATGGCTACACCTTC
CDR3 protein: CASSSRTGTYGYTF

D gene: -
clone size: -
J gene: TRBJ1-3
V gene: TRBV7-6
CDR3 DNA: TGTGCCAGCAGCTTCAGGGACACTGGAAACACCATATATTTT
CDR3 protein: CASSFRDTGNTIYF

D gene: TRBD1
clone size: -
J gene: TRBJ1-5
V gene: TRBV19
CDR3 DNA: TGTGCCAGTAGTTCTGGGACAGGGGGGGGGTATAGCAATCAGCCCCAGCATTTT
CDR3 protein: CASSSGTGGGYSNQPQHF

D gene: -
clone size: -
J gene: TRBJ1-6
V gene: TRBV30
CDR3 DNA: TGTGCCTGGACCCCGGCCTCGGGTAATTCACCCCTCCACTTT
CDR3 protein: CAWTPASGNSPLHF

D gene: -
clone size: -
J gene: TRBJ1-1
V gene: TRBV11-2
CDR3 DNA: TGTGCCAGCAGCTTAGTGGGGGCTGACACTGAAGCTTTCTTT
CDR3 protein: CASSLVGADTEAFF

D gene: -
clone size: -
J gene: TRBJ2-1
V gene: TRBV11-1
CDR3 DNA: TGTGCCAGCACCCAGGGGGGGTCCTACAATGAGCAGTTCTTC
CDR3 protein: CASTQGGSYNEQFF

D gene: TRBD1
clone size: -
J gene: TRBJ2-7
V gene: TRBV12-5
CDR3 DNA: TGTGCTAGTGGTTTGGGGACAGGACCGGAAGGCGAGCAGTACTTC
CDR3 protein: CASGLGTGPEGEQYF

D gene: -
clone size: -
J gene: TRBJ1-2
V gene: TRBV5-1
CDR3 DNA: TGCGCCAGCAGCCCGGAACACCTCCCCAATGGCTACACCTTC
CDR3 protein: CASSPEHLPNGYTF

D gene: -
clone size: -
J gene: TRBJ1-2
V gene: TRBV5-1
CDR3 DNA: TGCGCCAGCAGCCGCGACAGGAGCTATGGCTACACCTTC
CDR3 protein: CASSRDRSYGYTF

D gene: -
clone size: -
J gene: TRBJ2-6
V gene: TRBV4-3
CDR3 DNA: TGCGCCAGCAGCCTGGGGGGCTCTGGGGCCAACGTCCTGACTTTC
CDR3 protein: CASSLGGSGANVLTF

D gene: TRBD2
clone size: few
J gene: TRBJ2-7
V gene: TRBV4-1
CDR3 DNA: TGCGCCAGCAGCCAACGGGGGGGTAGTTTCTACGAGCAGTACTTC
CDR3 protein: CASSQRGGSFYEQYF

D gene: TRBD2
clone size: -
J gene: TRBJ2-3
V gene: TRBV11-2
CDR3 DNA: TGTGCCAGCAGCAACAGCGGGGGCGGGGGGGGAGATACGCAGTATTTT
CDR3 protein: CASSNSGGGGGDTQYF

D gene: -
clone size: -
J gene: TRBJ1-3
V gene: TRBV28
CDR3 DNA: TGTGCCAGCAGCTCTACAGCACCTGGAAACACCATATATTTT
CDR3 protein: CASSSTAPGNTIYF